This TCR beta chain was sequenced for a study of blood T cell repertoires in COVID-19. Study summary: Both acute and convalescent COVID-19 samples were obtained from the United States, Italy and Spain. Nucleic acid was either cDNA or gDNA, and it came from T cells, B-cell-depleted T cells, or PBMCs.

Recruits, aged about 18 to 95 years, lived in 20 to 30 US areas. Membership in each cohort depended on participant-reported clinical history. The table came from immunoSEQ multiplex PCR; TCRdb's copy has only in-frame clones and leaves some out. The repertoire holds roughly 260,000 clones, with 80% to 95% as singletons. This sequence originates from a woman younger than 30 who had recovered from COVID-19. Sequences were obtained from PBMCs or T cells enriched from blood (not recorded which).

The CDR3 here is CASSLAAQGGTKYF. The CDR3 coding sequence is TGTGCCAGCAGCTTGGCGGCCCAGGGGGGTACGAAGTACTTC. The chain links TRBV5-8 to TRBJ2-7; the D gene is possibly TRBD1 (7 bases). The germline gives CDR1 SGHTS, CDR2 YDEGEE. There are 14 residues in the CDR3. V was trimmed by 0 bases and J by 11 bases, leaving 18 bases between them. Full variable domain (missing parts from reference TRBV5-8 and TRBJ2-7): EAGVTQSPTHLIKTRGQQATLRCSPISGHTSVYWYQQALGLGLQFLLWYDEGEERNRGNFPPRFSGRQFPNYSSELNVNALELEDSALYLCASSLAAQGGTKYFGPGTRLTVT.